Each of the 31 T cell receptor beta chains below was sequenced from the same sample in a study of blood T cell repertoires in COVID-19 (TCRdb year 2020). Library generation was performed with the immunoSEQ multiplex PCR assay. TCRdb took over this immuneACCESS table, retaining in-frame rearrangements with V and J assigned. Such tables are incomplete; in checked studies, under half of the missing clones stem from an unresolved V gene, and the remainder is unexplained. For this sample the table gives about 280,000 clones, of which nearly 90% were detected only once. Around 1% of the sample is taken by the ten largest. The sample was PBMCs or T cells enriched from blood (not recorded which). These receptors were collected from a woman in her 30s who had recovered from COVID-19.

The rearrangement links TRBV18 to TRBJ1-4; TRBD1 aligns across 8 bases. The germline gives CDR1 KGHSH, CDR2 LQKENI. The V and J ends lost 5 bases and 6 bases, in that order; junction bases with no gene match: 8. The CDR3 has 15 amino acids. CDR3 residues: CASSRGQGSYEKLFF. For the CDR3, the DNA is TGTGCCAGCTCAAGAGGACAGGGCTCGTATGAAAAACTGTTTTTT.

The rearrangement uses TRBV5-4 and TRBJ2-3; TRBD2 agrees at 7 bases. The CDR3 sequence is 15 residues long. Germline values: CDR1 SGHNT, CDR2 YYREEE (reference sequence). V lost 3 bases to trimming and J lost 4 bases; unmatched junction nucleotides: 8. In DNA, the CDR3 is TGTGCCAGCAGCTCCTACGGACTAGTCCCAGATACGCAGTATTTT. Translation: CASSSYGLVPDTQYF.

This chain links TRBV5-4 with TRBJ2-1, with unresolved D. There are 14 residues in the CDR3. Between the trimmed V and J ends, which lost 0 bases and 2 bases, there was a span of 6 bases. In germline, CDR1 is SGHNT, CDR2 YYREEE (reference sequence). The CDR3 spells CASSLEQPYNEQFF. The CDR3 nucleotides read TGTGCCAGCAGCTTGGAACAGCCCTACAATGAGCAGTTCTTC.

The J gene is TRBJ1-2, the V gene TRBV5-1, with TRBD1 identical over 9 bases. The trim removed 4 bases at V and 4 bases at J, leaving 8 bases unmatched. This CDR3 has 15 amino acids. Germline V CDR1 and CDR2: SGHRS, YFSETQ. CDR3 region: CASSIRQGVSYGYTF. CDR3 bases: TGCGCCAGCAGCATAAGACAGGGGGTTAGCTATGGCTACACCTTC.

The chain joins TRBV14 to TRBJ1-4; a possible D gene is TRBD1 (6 bases). The CDR3 is 16 amino acids. Trimming removed 5 bases at V and 0 bases at J, with 13 bases between. Looked up from germline, CDR1 is SGHDN and CDR2 is FVKESK. The CDR3 nucleotides are TGTGCCAGCAGCTACGGGACACCTGCAACTAATGAAAAACTGTTTTTT. This translates into CASSYGTPATNEKLFF.

CDR3: CATRWEGTGELFF. As DNA, the CDR3 is TGTGCCACCCGGTGGGAGGGCACCGGGGAGCTGTTTTTT. V gene TRBV12-3 or TRBV12-4 combines with J gene TRBJ2-2; 7 nucleotides align to TRBD2. Unmatched junction bases numbered 6, after V lost 10 bases and J lost 4 bases. This CDR3 is built from 13 residues.

This clone was recorded only once. The genes are TRBV20-1 and TRBJ1-4; 8 nucleotides agree with TRBD1. Germline CDR1 DFQATT, CDR2 SNEGSKA (reference sequence). The CDR3 extends over 14 amino acids. V trimming: 3 bases; J trimming: 7 bases; junction bases outside the gene matches: 7. The CDR3 nucleotides read TGCAGTGCTAGTAGTCAGGGGGCCGGTGAAAAACTGTTTTTT. It yields the protein CSASSQGAGEKLFF.

V usage is TRBV6-5 and J usage is TRBJ2-7; no firm D call. The CDR3 totals 11 residues. Deletions cut 6 bases from V and 6 bases from J, with 9 bases between. The germline V gene encodes CDR1 MNHEY and CDR2 SVGAGI. As DNA, the CDR3 is TGTGCCAGCAGCTACGGCTCCGAGCAGTACTTC. The encoded protein is CASSYGSEQYF.

The rearrangement links TRBV28 to TRBJ2-7; TRBD2 matches at 8 bases. The V gene's germline CDR1 is MDHEN and CDR2 SYDVKM. V dropped 2 bases and J dropped 3; count of bases not matched to a gene: 9. The CDR3 sequence is 16 residues long. CDR3 bases: TGTGCCAGCAGTTTAGTCCCGGGGGGGGGCCTCTACGAGCAGTACTTC. Its protein product is CASSLVPGGGLYEQYF.

This clone showed up just once. The chain uses TRBV10-2 and TRBJ2-5; D ambiguous. Looked up from germline, CDR1 is WSHSY and CDR2 is SAAADI. The CDR3 has 12 residues. Trimming took 2 bases from V and 5 from J, leaving 6 bases between them. The CDR3 spells CASSERAETQYF. In DNA, the CDR3 is TGCGCCAGCAGTGAGAGAGCGGAGACCCAGTACTTC.

This rearrangement joins TRBV6-2 or TRBV6-3 to TRBJ2-7; TRBD1 agrees at 7 bases. The CDR3 is 17 residues long. V lost 2 bases to trimming and J lost 2 bases; unmatched junction nucleotides: 12. Germline lookup yields CDR1 MNHEY and CDR2 SVGEGT. CDR3 amino acids: CASSYPYPGTATYEQYF. The CDR3, as DNA: TGTGCCAGCAGTTACCCATACCCCGGGACAGCAACCTACGAGCAGTACTTC.

The genes are TRBV6-5 and TRBJ2-1; 8 bases are a match to TRBD1. The junction had 7 bases not matched to a gene; V was cut back by 6 bases and J by 3 bases. Germline V gene sequence: CDR1 MNHEY, CDR2 SVGAGI. This CDR3 comprises 15 residues. CDR3 DNA sequence: TGTGCCAGCAGCCCAACAGGGGGAGACTACAATGAGCAGTTCTTC. It translates to CASSPTGGDYNEQFF.

This rearrangement joins TRBV3-1 (or the pseudogene TRBV3-2) to TRBJ2-1; the D is unclear. The CDR3 consists of 16 residues. Deletions cut 0 bases from V and 6 bases from J, with 15 bases between. Germline V gives CDR1 LGHDT, CDR2 YNNKEL (reference sequence). The CDR3, as DNA: TGTGCCAGCAGCCAAGATAGAAGGAGTCAGTTCAATGAGCAGTTCTTC. This translates into CASSQDRRSQFNEQFF.

The rearrangement links TRBV7-6 to TRBJ2-3; D perhaps matches TRBD1 (6 bases). Trimming left V 0 bases short and J 0 bases short, with 10 bases between. Germline V gene lookup returns CDR1 SGHVS and CDR2 FNYEAQ. This CDR3 spans 16 amino acids. This CDR3 reads CASSLATRGSTDTQYF. The CDR3 region has the DNA TGTGCCAGCAGCTTAGCAACCAGGGGAAGCACAGATACGCAGTATTTT.

The rearrangement joins TRBV6-5 to TRBJ1-2; D possibly corresponds to TRBD1 (6 bases). Germline CDR1 is MNHEY and CDR2 is SVGAGI. The germline V and J ends were trimmed by 7 bases and 7 bases, with 19 bases remaining between them. This CDR3 is built from 14 residues. Here the CDR3 reads CASNSQGGWGGYTF. The CDR3 DNA sequence: TGTGCCAGCAACTCACAGGGCGGGTGGGGTGGCTACACCTTC.

V is TRBV9 and J is TRBJ1-5, with D perhaps matching TRBD1 (5 bases). The V end was cut by 3 bases, the J end by 1 base, with 5 bases between. The CDR3 consists of 13 residues. CDR1 and CDR2 (germline): SGDLS, YYNGEE. CDR3 region: CASSAGSNQPQHF. CDR3 nucleotide sequence: TGTGCCAGCAGCGCAGGGAGCAATCAGCCCCAGCATTTT. Together with reference TRBV9 and TRBJ1-5, the CDR3 gives the full variable domain: DSGVTQTPKHLITATGQRVTLRCSPRSGDLSVYWYQQSLDQGLQFLIQYYNGEERAKGNILERFSAQQFPDLHSELNLSSLELGDSALYFCASSAGSNQPQHFGDGTRLSIL.

The V gene is TRBV28, the J gene TRBJ1-4; D remains unclear. Trimming took off 0 bases at V and 8 bases at J, with 10 bases between the two ends. The CDR3 has 14 residues. The germline V gene has CDR1 MDHEN and CDR2 SYDVKM. CDR3 bases: TGTGCCAGCAGTTTATGGGATGCGGGAGAAAAACTGTTTTTT. Translated: CASSLWDAGEKLFF.

Of note for this clone: An end of the junction does not agree with germline; a read error may underlie this. This chain uses TRBV2 with TRBJ2-5, with D possibly being TRBD2 (6 bases). Germline V gene data show CDR1 as SNHLY and CDR2 as FYNNEI. The CDR3 sequence is 15 residues long. The CDR3 sequence: CATVTRGMTREAQYF. DNA of the CDR3: TGTGCCACCGTAACGCGGGGAATGACAAGAGAGGCCCAGTACTTC.

This chain links TRBV4-3 with TRBJ2-7, with 9 positions matching TRBD1. The CDR3 is 15 residues long. J was trimmed by 4 bases and V by 4 bases; bases with no gene match: 8. The germline CDR1 and CDR2 sequences are LGHNA and YSLEER. CDR3 nucleotide sequence: TGCGCCAGCAGCCTTGAGGGACAGGGTGATTACGAGCAGTACTTC. Translation gives CASSLEGQGDYEQYF.

The chain uses TRBV12-3 or TRBV12-4 and TRBJ1-1; perhaps TRBD1 as D (6 bases). Trimming shortened V by 5 bases and J by 4 bases, and 11 bases separated the two germline ends. The CDR3 runs to 13 residues. CDR3 residues: CASSPIGGTEAFF. CDR3 bases: TGTGCCAGCAGTCCTATAGGGGGCACTGAAGCTTTCTTT.

This chain joins TRBV3-1 (or the pseudogene TRBV3-2) and TRBJ2-2; TRBD2 matches at 9 bases. V gave up 3 bases and J gave up 6 bases; unmatched junction bases: 5. Germline CDR1 LGHDT, CDR2 YNNKEL (reference sequence). CDR3 size: 15 residues. The DNA for the CDR3 is TGTGCCAGCAGCCACACCGGGACTAGCCCCGGGGAGCTGTTTTTT. Its translation is CASSHTGTSPGELFF.

This chain links TRBV4-1 with TRBJ2-7; 7 bases are shared with TRBD1. Germline CDR1 and CDR2: MGHRA and YSYEKL. This CDR3 has 17 amino acids. J was trimmed by 0 bases and V by 0 bases; bases with no gene match: 8. CDR3 bases: TGCGCCAGCAGCCAAGATCCCAGCAGGGGGAGCTCCTACGAGCAGTACTTC. Protein product: CASSQDPSRGSSYEQYF.

DNA for the CDR3: TGTGCCAGCAGCTTTGGAGGAGGACTAGCGGGGACCTACGAGCAGTACTTC. Translation gives CASSFGGGLAGTYEQYF. J is TRBJ2-7 and V is TRBV5-4, with 12 bases aligning to TRBD2. Germline lookup yields CDR1 SGHNT and CDR2 YYREEE (reference sequence). The CDR3 has 17 residues. V dropped 2 bases and J dropped 2; count of bases not matched to a gene: 8. The variable domain in full, completed from reference TRBV5-4 and TRBJ2-7, reads ETGVTQSPTHLIKTRGQQVTLRCSSQSGHNTVSWYQQALGQGPQFIFQYYREEENGRGNFPPRFSGLQFPNYSSELNVNALELDDSALYLCASSFGGGLAGTYEQYFGPGTRLTVT.

The chain combines TRBV5-5 with TRBJ2-7, with 7 bases lining up with TRBD1. CDR1 is SGHKS and CDR2 is YYEKEE in the germline V gene (reference sequence). The CDR3 is 16 amino acids. Germline trimming cut 2 bases from V and 7 bases from J; bases unmatched to any gene: 15. CDR3 DNA: TGTGCCAGCAGCTTAGTTCCCGGGACAGTACTAAGGGAGCAGTACTTC. The encoded protein is CASSLVPGTVLREQYF.

The chain joins TRBV30 to TRBJ1-2, with TRBD1 matching over 8 bases. This CDR3 has 13 amino acids. V trimming: 6 bases; J trimming: 2 bases; junction bases outside the gene matches: 5. CDR1 and CDR2 (germline): GTSNPN, SVGIG (reference sequence). As DNA, the CDR3 is TGTGCCTGCAGACAGGGGCGAAACTATGGCTACACCTTC. Translated, it gives CACRQGRNYGYTF. The full variable domain, rest sourced from reference TRBV30 and TRBJ1-2, is SQTIHQWPATLVQPVGSPLSLECTVEGTSNPNLYWYRQAAGRGLQLLFYSVGIGQISSEVPQNLSASRPQDRQFILSSKKLLLSDSGFYLCACRQGRNYGYTFGSGTRLTVV.

The V and J genes are TRBV20-1 and TRBJ2-1; D perhaps matches TRBD1 (6 bases). V shed 3 bases and J shed 4 bases, with 16 bases lying between them. Germline V gene lookup returns CDR1 DFQATT and CDR2 SNEGSKA (reference sequence). This CDR3 contains 15 residues. The chain's CDR3 is CSASILDRGYNEQFF. The CDR3 DNA sequence: TGCAGTGCTAGTATCCTGGACAGAGGATACAATGAGCAGTTCTTC.

A word on this clone: An end of the junction differs from the germline gene, which may be a read error. The V gene is TRBV7-7, the J gene TRBJ2-3; D gene ambiguous. The CDR3 contains 13 residues. CDR1 and CDR2 (germline): SSHAT, FNYEAQ (reference sequence). CDR3 in DNA: TGTGCTAGCAGCCGGGTCGGTGTAGATACGCAGTATTTT. Encoded protein: CASSRVGVDTQYF.

The V call is TRBV27, the J call TRBJ1-2; no firm D call. The CDR3 runs 14 residues. The V end was cut by 2 bases, the J end by 6 bases, with 13 bases between. Germline lookup yields CDR1 MNHEY and CDR2 SMNVEV (reference sequence). The CDR3 DNA is TGTGCCAGCAGTTTAGGTGGCAGGCAAGATGGCTACACCTTC. Protein product: CASSLGGRQDGYTF.

The chain carries TRBV4-2 and TRBJ1-2, with 7 bases aligning to TRBD1. CDR1 is LGHNA, CDR2 YNFKEQ, per germline. The CDR3 has 14 residues. V shed 1 base, J shed 4 bases, and the junction held 3 bases outside the gene matches. CDR3 sequence reads: CASSQGTGTYGYTF. The DNA of the CDR3 is TGTGCCAGCAGCCAAGGGACAGGCACCTATGGCTACACCTTC.

V is TRBV13 and J is TRBJ1-6; a possible D gene is TRBD1 (6 bases). Germline V lookup: CDR1 PRHDT, CDR2 FYEKMQ (reference sequence). The V end lost 6 bases, the J end lost 10 bases, and 19 bases lay between the germline ends. The CDR3 runs to 15 residues. The DNA of the CDR3 is TGTGCCAGCAGATTGGGAACAGGGTCTTGGTCACCCCTCCACTTT. Translation: CASRLGTGSWSPLHF. The variable domain in full, with the rest retrieved from reference TRBV13 and TRBJ1-6, is AAGVIQSPRHLIKEKRETATLKCYPIPRHDTVYWYQQGPGQDPQFLISFYEKMQSDKGSIPDRFSAQQFSDYHSELNMSSLELGDSALYFCASRLGTGSWSPLHFGNGTRLTVT.

The rearrangement links TRBV5-6 to TRBJ2-5, with D maybe TRBD2 (6 bases). V lost 2 bases and J 5 bases, leaving 16 bases between the germline ends. Per germline, CDR1 SGHDT and CDR2 YYEEEE. CDR3 size: 15 residues. CDR3 DNA sequence: TGTGCCAGCAGCTTTGGTCCGGGAGAAGGGGAGACCCAGTACTTC. Translation: CASSFGPGEGETQYF.